Presented here are 23 T cell receptor beta chains from one specimen sequenced in a study of blood T cell repertoires in COVID-19 (dated by TCRdb to 2018 to 2020). The library came from the immunoSEQ multiplex PCR assay. The source is immuneACCESS, and TCRdb retained only in-frame sequences with V and J called. Part of the clones is not carried over; for the studies checked, unresolved V genes explain less than half of this, and the remainder is unexplained. The sample includes 30,000 to 45,000 clones, with roughly 80% observed a single time. The leading ten clones occupy 29% of the sample. The sequencing sample was made of peripheral blood. The receptors derive from a man of 80 years or more with active or convalescent COVID-19.

The V gene is TRBV5-1, the J gene TRBJ1-2, with a weak D call TRBD1 (5 bases). Germline CDR1 SGHRS, CDR2 YFSETQ. V was cut by 4 bases and J by 3 bases, with 7 bases left in between. This CDR3 comprises 12 residues. The CDR3 loop is CASSQQDYGYTF. CDR3 DNA: TGCGCCAGCAGCCAACAGGACTATGGCTACACCTTC.

The chain combines TRBV19 with TRBJ1-2; the D is unclear. The V and J ends lost 4 bases and 4 bases respectively, with 13 bases between them. The CDR3 totals 14 residues. Looked up from germline, CDR1 is LNHDA and CDR2 is SQIVND (reference sequence). CDR3 loop: CASSTPSRPYGYTF. As DNA, the CDR3 is TGTGCCAGTAGTACCCCTAGCCGGCCCTATGGCTACACCTTC. The full variable domain, its missing parts supplied by reference TRBV19 and TRBJ1-2, is DGGITQSPKYLFRKEGQNVTLSCEQNLNHDAMYWYRQDPGQGLRLIYYSQIVNDFQKGDIAEGYSVSREKKESFPLTVTSAQKNPTAFYLCASSTPSRPYGYTFGSGTRLTVV.

This chain joins TRBV5-1 and TRBJ1-3; the D gene is possibly TRBD1 (6 bases). Trimming took off 4 bases at V and 1 base at J, with 18 bases between the two ends. The CDR3 extends over 17 amino acids. The germline gives CDR1 SGHRS, CDR2 YFSETQ. CDR3 amino acids: CASSVWGGGLSGNTIYF. The DNA of the CDR3 is TGCGCCAGCAGCGTCTGGGGAGGGGGACTTTCTGGAAACACCATATATTTT.

The rearrangement links TRBV25-1 to TRBJ1-2; D possibly corresponds to TRBD1 (6 bases). Germline V gene lookup returns CDR1 MGHDK and CDR2 SYGVNS. CDR3 length equals 16 residues. Trimming removed 1 base from V and 5 bases from J, with 17 bases in between. The CDR3 is CASSESARGSLYGYTF. In nucleotides, the CDR3 is TGTGCCAGCAGTGAATCCGCAAGGGGGAGCCTTTATGGCTACACCTTC.

This rearrangement joins TRBV5-4 to TRBJ2-1; possible D gene TRBD1, 6 bases. This CDR3 region has 14 residues. V gave up 3 bases and J gave up 4 bases, with 11 bases separating them. Germline lookup yields CDR1 SGHNT and CDR2 YYREEE (reference sequence). CDR3 coding DNA: TGTGCCAGCAGCTATCAACAGGGATACAATGAGCAGTTCTTC. Amino acid sequence: CASSYQQGYNEQFF.

The CDR3 nucleotides are TGTGCCAGCAGTCCCGACAGTTCCCTGTTTTTCTTT. Its translation: CASSPDSSLFFF. V usage is TRBV28 and J usage is TRBJ1-1; possibly TRBD1 for D (5 bases). The CDR3 runs to 12 residues. Germline V gives CDR1 MDHEN, CDR2 SYDVKM. The germline V and J ends were trimmed by 5 bases and 13 bases, with 17 bases remaining between them. The full variable domain, with the rest looked up from reference TRBV28 and TRBJ1-1, is DVKVTQSSRYLVKRTGEKVFLECVQDMDHENMFWYRQDPGLGLRLIYFSYDVKMKEKGDIPEGYSVSREKKERFSLILESASTNQTSMYLCASSPDSSLFFFGQGTRLTVV.

V gene TRBV10-2 combines with J gene TRBJ2-5; tentative D call: TRBD1 (5 bases). The V and J ends lost 5 bases and 5 bases respectively, with 12 bases between them. CDR3 length: 13 amino acids. The V gene's germline CDR1 is WSHSY and CDR2 SAAADI. Here the CDR3 reads CASSSTGSETQYF. The CDR3 DNA is TGCGCCAGCAGTTCAACAGGTTCCGAGACCCAGTACTTC.

The chain has TRBV9 and TRBJ2-1, with D perhaps TRBD2 (5 bases). V was shortened by 4 bases and J by 6 bases, with 11 bases between the two germline ends. The germline gives CDR1 SGDLS, CDR2 YYNGEE. CDR3 size: 13 residues. CDR3 sequence (DNA): TGTGCCAGCAGCTCCGGACTGCTCAATGAGCAGTTCTTC. It specifies CASSSGLLNEQFF. The complete variable domain, with remaining parts taken from reference TRBV9 and TRBJ2-1, reads DSGVTQTPKHLITATGQRVTLRCSPRSGDLSVYWYQQSLDQGLQFLIQYYNGEERAKGNILERFSAQQFPDLHSELNLSSLELGDSALYFCASSSGLLNEQFFGPGTRLTVL.

V and J are TRBV5-5 and TRBJ1-1, with TRBD1 matching over 8 bases. J was trimmed by 4 bases and V by 4 bases; bases with no gene match: 3. The CDR3 totals 13 residues. The germline CDR1 and CDR2 sequences are SGHKS and YYEKEE (reference sequence). The CDR3 DNA follows: TGTGCCAGCAGCACCGGGACAGGCACTGAAGCTTTCTTT. As protein: CASSTGTGTEAFF. The whole variable domain, remainder taken from reference TRBV5-5 and TRBJ1-1, is DAGVTQSPTHLIKTRGQQVTLRCSPISGHKSVSWYQQVLGQGPQFIFQYYEKEERGRGNFPDRFSARQFPNYSSELNVNALLLGDSALYLCASSTGTGTEAFFGQGTRLTVV.

J is TRBJ2-5 and V is TRBV7-2, with TRBD1 matching 8 bases. The junction had 15 bases not matched to a gene; V was cut back by 2 bases and J by 7 bases. Per the germline V gene, CDR1 is SGHTA and CDR2 is FQGNSA. The CDR3 loop spans 17 amino acids. The DNA for the CDR3 is TGTGCCAGCAGCTTAAACGGACAGGGCCGGAGTAAGGTGACCCAGTACTTC. Residues: CASSLNGQGRSKVTQYF. The full variable domain, completed using reference TRBV7-2 and TRBJ2-5, is GAGVSQSPSNKVTEKGKDVELRCDPISGHTALYWYRQSLGQGLEFLIYFQGNSAPDKSGLPSDRFSAERTGGSVSTLTIQRTQQEDSAVYLCASSLNGQGRSKVTQYFGPGTRLLVL.

The V gene is TRBV7-6, the J gene TRBJ1-3; 8 nucleotides line up with TRBD1. Germline V CDR1 and CDR2: SGHVS, FNYEAQ. V shed 0 bases and J 0 bases; nucleotides not matched to a gene: 10. This CDR3 contains 19 residues. The CDR3 DNA is TGTGCCAGCAGCTTAGCCGGGACAGGCCTCACCAACTCTGGAAACACCATATATTTT. Translated, it gives CASSLAGTGLTNSGNTIYF.

The rearrangement joins TRBV28 to TRBJ1-5, with D possibly being TRBD1 (6 bases). The V and J ends lost 6 bases and 4 bases respectively, with 19 bases between them. CDR3 size: 16 residues. Per the germline V gene, CDR1 is MDHEN and CDR2 is SYDVKM. CDR3 nucleotide sequence: TGTGCCAGCAGCGAGCCATTCGGGACACCTAATCAGCCCCAGCATTTT. It is translated as CASSEPFGTPNQPQHF.

This chain links TRBV5-1 with TRBJ1-1; 8 positions agree with TRBD1. The V segment lost 3 bases and the J segment 2 bases; nucleotides outside the gene matches: 6. Germline assignment: CDR1 SGHRS and CDR2 YFSETQ. This CDR3 has 15 residues. CDR3 sequence: CASSWGGQGNTEAFF. CDR3 bases: TGCGCCAGCAGCTGGGGTGGACAGGGAAACACTGAAGCTTTCTTT.

The chain combines TRBV11-2 with TRBJ1-2; D might be TRBD1 (6 bases). The CDR3 extends over 14 amino acids. Deletions cut 1 base from V and 4 bases from J, with 10 bases between. CDR1 and CDR2 from the germline V gene are SGHAT and FQNNGV. CDR3 sequence: CASSLVGGSYGYTF. The CDR3 coding sequence is TGTGCCAGCAGCTTAGTTGGGGGCTCCTATGGCTACACCTTC.

In its sample, this clone was seen a few times. The V call is TRBV7-3, the J call TRBJ2-1; TRBD2 matches 12 bases. V lost 8 bases to trimming and J lost 5 bases; unmatched junction nucleotides: 1. The CDR3 runs 13 residues. The germline V gene encodes CDR1 SGHTA and CDR2 FQGTGA. CDR3 bases: TGTGCCAGCGGACTAGCGGGAAACAATGAGCAGTTCTTC. This encodes CASGLAGNNEQFF. Full variable domain (missing parts from reference TRBV7-3 and TRBJ2-1): GAGVSQTPSNKVTEKGKYVELRCDPISGHTALYWYRQSLGQGPEFLIYFQGTGAADDSGLPNDRFFAVRPEGSVSTLKIQRTERGDSAVYLCASGLAGNNEQFFGPGTRLTVL.

The V call is TRBV5-6, the J call TRBJ2-5; D is undetermined. The CDR3 runs 11 residues. CDR1 SGHDT and CDR2 YYEEEE come from the germline V gene. Trimming removed 0 bases at V and 7 bases at J, with 4 bases between. The CDR3 protein is CASSLAGTQYF. DNA of the CDR3: TGTGCCAGCAGCTTGGCGGGGACCCAGTACTTC.

This chain connects TRBV4-3 to TRBJ2-1, with 8 bases aligning to TRBD2. There are 17 residues in the CDR3. From germline, CDR1 is LGHNA and CDR2 YSLEER. Unmatched junction bases numbered 10, after V lost 0 bases and J lost 6 bases. The CDR3 sequence: CASSQDSQRESGNEQFF. The CDR3, as DNA: TGCGCCAGCAGCCAAGATTCTCAGCGGGAGTCAGGCAATGAGCAGTTCTTC.

The CDR3 spells CASSSWTPGQRYSGANVLTF. The CDR3 DNA reads TGTGCCAGCAGCTCTTGGACCCCGGGACAGCGATACTCTGGGGCCAACGTCCTGACTTTC. The chain recombines TRBV9 with TRBJ2-6; 7 bases match TRBD1. V shed 4 bases and J 0 bases; nucleotides not matched to a gene: 16. Germline-derived CDR1 and CDR2 are SGDLS and YYNGEE. The length of the CDR3 is 20 residues.

V and J are TRBV19 and TRBJ1-5; no definite D call. Trimming pared 3 bases from V and 0 bases from J, leaving 9 bases between. The V gene's germline CDR1 is LNHDA and CDR2 SQIVND (reference sequence). CDR3 length equals 15 residues. CDR3 amino acids: CASSMAVNSNQPQHF. The CDR3 bases are TGTGCCAGTAGTATGGCGGTCAATAGCAATCAGCCCCAGCATTTT.

This clone turned up a few times. The CDR3 bases are TGCGCCAGCAGCATGGTTAGGGGAAGCACCGGGGAGCTGTTTTTT. Translation: CASSMVRGSTGELFF. V is TRBV5-1 and J is TRBJ2-2; perhaps TRBD1 as D (5 bases). This CDR3 is built from 15 residues. The germline CDR1 and CDR2 sequences are SGHRS and YFSETQ. With 4 bases removed from V and 4 bases from J, the gap between germline ends came to 14 bases. The full variable domain, with the rest looked up from reference TRBV5-1 and TRBJ2-2, is KAGVTQTPRYLIKTRGQQVTLSCSPISGHRSVSWYQQTPGQGLQFLFEYFSETQRNKGNFPGRFSGRQFSNSRSEMNVSTLELGDSALYLCASSMVRGSTGELFFGEGSRLTVL.

This rearrangement joins TRBV19 to TRBJ1-2, with 9 bases matching TRBD1. V shed 10 bases and J 3 bases; nucleotides not matched to a gene: 9. The CDR3 sequence is 14 residues long. Germline CDR1 LNHDA, CDR2 SQIVND (reference sequence). The CDR3 DNA reads as TGTGCCATCAAAATGGGACAGGGTGACTATGGCTACACCTTC. Translated: CAIKMGQGDYGYTF.

The rearrangement joins TRBV19 to TRBJ2-7; unclear D gene. The CDR3 length is 15 residues. The germline V and J ends were trimmed by 0 bases and 0 bases, with 9 bases remaining between them. Germline V gene lookup returns CDR1 LNHDA and CDR2 SQIVND (reference sequence). The CDR3 nucleotides are TGTGCCAGTAGTATAGATCGTGGGCTCTCCTACGAGCAGTACTTC. Its protein is CASSIDRGLSYEQYF.

The V and J genes are TRBV4-1 and TRBJ2-5; 12 positions match TRBD2. Looked up from germline, CDR1 is MGHRA and CDR2 is YSYEKL. V was clipped by 0 bases and J by 4 bases; unmatched bases: 9. The CDR3 is made up of 18 amino acids. DNA of the CDR3: TGCGCCAGCAGCCAAGACCTAGCGGGGGGGCCCGTCGTAGAGACCCAGTACTTC. Its translation is CASSQDLAGGPVVETQYF.